This T cell receptor beta chain emerged from a study of CXCR3-negative and CXCR3-positive naive CD8 T cells. Study conclusions and caveats: Naive cells positive for CXCR3 carried more hydrophobic TRB CDR3s than CXCR3-negative ones. Because surface CD5 did not distinguish the naive subsets, TCR strength was inferred from TRB CDR3 properties. Much lower diversity was found in memory CD8+ cells, while both naive subsets had comparably high diversity.

With regard to this clonotype: Antigen unknown.

Germline V gives CDR1 SQVTM, CDR2 ANQGSEA. CDR3 length: 13 residues. Researchers prepared the TRB cDNA libraries using 5' RACE with UMI labels. TCRdb re-called the 5' RACE reads and gives one entry per CDR3 protein, without DNA. Its table records 50,000 to 60,000 distinct CDR3 sequences. Each CD8+ T cell subset was sorted in triplicate, a few hundred thousand cells each. The material sequenced was naive CXCR3+ CD8+ T cells from blood. As to subset: CD45RO-CCR7+CD27+CD95- naive CD8+ T cells expressing CXCR3 (TNR3+). The V gene is TRBV29-1, the J gene TRBJ2-2. The receptor comes from a human donor in good health. Some clones in this sample may be carry-over from other donors' samples. The CDR3 protein is CSVLDRLTGELFF.